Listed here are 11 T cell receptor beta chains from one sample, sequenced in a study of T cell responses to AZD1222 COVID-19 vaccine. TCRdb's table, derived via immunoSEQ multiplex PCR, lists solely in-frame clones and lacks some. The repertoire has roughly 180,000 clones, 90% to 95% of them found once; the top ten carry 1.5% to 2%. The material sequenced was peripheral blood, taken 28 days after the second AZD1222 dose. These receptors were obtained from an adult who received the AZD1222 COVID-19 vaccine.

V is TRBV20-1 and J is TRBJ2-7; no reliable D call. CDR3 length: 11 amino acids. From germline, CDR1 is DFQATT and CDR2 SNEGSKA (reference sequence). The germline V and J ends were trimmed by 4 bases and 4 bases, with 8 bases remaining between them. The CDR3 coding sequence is TGCAGTGCTAAAACCTCTTACGAGCAGTACTTC. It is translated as CSAKTSYEQYF.

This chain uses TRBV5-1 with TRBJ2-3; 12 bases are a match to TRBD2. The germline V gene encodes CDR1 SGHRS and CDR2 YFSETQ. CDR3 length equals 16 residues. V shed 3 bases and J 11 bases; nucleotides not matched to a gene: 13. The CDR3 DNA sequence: TGCGCCAGCAGCTCCCAACTAGCGGGGGGATCGATAATGCAGTATTTT. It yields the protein CASSSQLAGGSIMQYF.

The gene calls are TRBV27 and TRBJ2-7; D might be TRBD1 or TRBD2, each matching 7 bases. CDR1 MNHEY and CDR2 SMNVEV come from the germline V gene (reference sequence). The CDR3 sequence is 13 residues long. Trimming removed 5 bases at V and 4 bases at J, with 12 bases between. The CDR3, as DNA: TGTGCCAGCAGTGAGCAGGGGGGGTACGAGCAGTACTTC. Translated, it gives CASSEQGGYEQYF.

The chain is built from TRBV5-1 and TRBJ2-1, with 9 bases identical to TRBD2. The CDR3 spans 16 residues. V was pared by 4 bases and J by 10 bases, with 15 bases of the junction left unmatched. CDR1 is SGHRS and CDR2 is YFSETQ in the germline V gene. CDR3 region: CASSVGTSSFLGEQFF. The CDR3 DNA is TGCGCCAGCAGCGTCGGGACTAGCAGTTTCCTAGGGGAGCAGTTCTTC.

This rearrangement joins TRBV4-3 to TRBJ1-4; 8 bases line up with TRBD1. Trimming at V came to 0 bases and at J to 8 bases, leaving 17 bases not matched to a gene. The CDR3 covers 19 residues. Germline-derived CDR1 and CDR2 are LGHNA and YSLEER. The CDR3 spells CASSQEWAGGGGSEEKLFF. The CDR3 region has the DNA TGCGCCAGCAGCCAAGAATGGGCAGGGGGCGGGGGATCGGAAGAAAAACTGTTTTTT.

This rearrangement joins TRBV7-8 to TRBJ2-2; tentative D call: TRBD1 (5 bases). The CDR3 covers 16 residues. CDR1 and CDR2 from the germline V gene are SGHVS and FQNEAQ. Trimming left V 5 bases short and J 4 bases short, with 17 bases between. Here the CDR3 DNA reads TGTGCCAGCAGCCTCACCGGGCAGGGTAGCACCGGGGAGCTGTTTTTT. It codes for CASSLTGQGSTGELFF.

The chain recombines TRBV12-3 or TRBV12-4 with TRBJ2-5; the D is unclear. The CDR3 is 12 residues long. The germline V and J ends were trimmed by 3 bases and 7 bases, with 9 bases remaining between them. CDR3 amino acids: CASSFPAGTQYF. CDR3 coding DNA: TGTGCCAGCAGTTTTCCTGCCGGGACCCAGTACTTC.

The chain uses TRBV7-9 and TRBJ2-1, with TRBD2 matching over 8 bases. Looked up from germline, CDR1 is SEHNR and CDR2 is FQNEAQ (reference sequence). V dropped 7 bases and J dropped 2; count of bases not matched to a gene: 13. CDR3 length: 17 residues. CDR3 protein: CASTPRVPGRAYNEQFF. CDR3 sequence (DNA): TGTGCCAGCACCCCCCGGGTCCCCGGGAGGGCCTACAATGAGCAGTTCTTC.

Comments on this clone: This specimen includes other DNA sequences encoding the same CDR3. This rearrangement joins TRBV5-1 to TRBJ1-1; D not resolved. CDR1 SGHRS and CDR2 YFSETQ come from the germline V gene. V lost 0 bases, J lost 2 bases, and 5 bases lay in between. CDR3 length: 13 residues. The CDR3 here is CASSLGSNTEAFF. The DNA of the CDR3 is TGCGCCAGCAGCTTGGGATCCAACACTGAAGCTTTCTTT.

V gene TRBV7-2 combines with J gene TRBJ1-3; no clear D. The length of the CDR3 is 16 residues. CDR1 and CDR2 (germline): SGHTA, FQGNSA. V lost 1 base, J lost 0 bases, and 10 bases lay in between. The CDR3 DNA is TGTGCCAGCAGCTTAGGTAGTTGGCTCTCTGGAAACACCATATATTTT. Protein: CASSLGSWLSGNTIYF.

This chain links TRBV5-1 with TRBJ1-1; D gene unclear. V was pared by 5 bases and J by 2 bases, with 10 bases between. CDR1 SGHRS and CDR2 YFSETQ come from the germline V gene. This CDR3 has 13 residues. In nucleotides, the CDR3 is TGCGCCAGCAGTATCCTGCTCAACACTGAAGCTTTCTTT. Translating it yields CASSILLNTEAFF.